A single T cell receptor beta chain is shown here with its context. The antigen is unknown. This specimen belongs to a study of cytomegalovirus exposure and HLA in healthy donors. Study-wide results and caveats: Later analysis showed TCR association rates varying by HLA locus, highest for DRB1 and lowest for HLA-C. Several V segments, TRBV6-2 and TRBV6-3 among them, could not be told apart and were dropped.

The CDR3 totals 15 residues. Trimming pared 1 base from V and 4 bases from J, leaving 9 bases between. From germline, CDR1 is SGHNT and CDR2 YYREEE (reference sequence). The primer mix had 60 Vbeta and 13 Jbeta primers. Some clones are missing from TCRdb's copy, which holds only in-frame ones; the method was immunoSEQ multiplex PCR. Here the sample spans 140,000 to 150,000 clones, about 80% being singletons. The rearrangement uses TRBV5-4 and TRBJ1-6; perhaps TRBD1 as D (6 bases). The TCR comes from a woman under 40 in good health and CMV-seronegative. Material for sequencing was PBMCs. CDR3 coding DNA: TGTGCCAGCAGCTTGTCCACAGGGTATAATTCACCCCTCCACTTT. It encodes CASSLSTGYNSPLHF.